These 10 T cell receptor beta chains came from one sample sequenced in a study of human T cells and chemical hapten exposure (dated by TCRdb to about 2021). Receptor amplification or capture employed RACE. The listed sequencing device is NextSeq 500. The public reads were reprocessed in TCRdb via fastp at Q25 and MiXCR, keeping in-frame beta chains. Records with the same CDR3 protein are collapsed into one entry carrying the most frequent genes and DNA. Within this sample are some 100,000 distinct CDR3 sequences, with about 9.6% of them counted one time only. The ten largest clones add up to about 2% of the sample. This specimen's time point label, per the study, means: patch test 2, 6 weeks after DPC sensitization. Explained via the paper, the treatment or condition label denotes: therapeutic diphenylcyclopropenone sensitization with weekly scalp DPC. The sample here was whole blood, taken in connection with sensitization to the hapten diphenylcyclopropenone (DPC). The receptors were sampled from a woman in her forties with alopecia areata. Some clones in this sample may be carry-over from other donors' samples.

The chain combines TRBV3-1 with TRBJ2-7; TRBD2 matches 9 bases. Unmatched junction bases numbered 17, after V lost 8 bases and J lost 6 bases. CDR1 and CDR2 from the germline V gene are LGHDT and YNNKEL (reference sequence). The CDR3 is 16 amino acids. In nucleotides, the CDR3 is TGTGCCAGCGCCGCCGGCCCCAGCGGGAGGCCGGGCGAGCAGTACTTC. It is translated as CASAAGPSGRPGEQYF.

CDR3 protein: CASTQGSEQFF. The CDR3, as DNA: TGTGCCAGTACTCAGGGATCCGAGCAGTTCTTC. The V gene is TRBV27, the J gene TRBJ2-1, with a possible D match to TRBD1 (5 bases). Per germline, CDR1 MNHEY and CDR2 SMNVEV (reference sequence). CDR3 length: 11 amino acids. The V and J ends lost 9 bases and 10 bases respectively, with 13 bases between them.

This clonotype was detected ten times or more. This chain uses TRBV11-2 with TRBJ2-1, with 9 bases fitting TRBD1. Germline loops: CDR1 SGHAT, CDR2 FQNNGV. CDR3 length: 15 residues. V dropped 0 bases and J dropped 9; count of bases not matched to a gene: 6. CDR3 nucleotides: TGTGCCAGCAGCTTAGAGGGACAGGGATGGAGTGAGCAGTTCTTC. Protein: CASSLEGQGWSEQFF. The full variable domain, completed using reference TRBV11-2 and TRBJ2-1, is EAGVAQSPRYKIIEKRQSVAFWCNPISGHATLYWYQQILGQGPKLLIQFQNNGVVDDSQLPKDRFSAERLKGVDSTLKIQPAKLEDSAVYLCASSLEGQGWSEQFFGPGTRLTVL.

The chain joins TRBV19 to TRBJ2-7; 11 bases line up with TRBD2. This CDR3 region has 14 residues. CDR1 and CDR2 from the germline V gene are LNHDA and SQIVND (reference sequence). J gave up 1 base and V 5 bases, and 1 base lay outside the gene matches. The CDR3 loop is CASSRTSGSYEQYF. The DNA for the CDR3 is TGTGCCAGTAGTCGGACTAGCGGGTCCTACGAGCAGTACTTC.

In this sample, this clonotype turned up many times. The rearrangement joins TRBV10-3 to TRBJ2-3; TRBD1 matches 7 bases. J was trimmed by 1 base and V by 6 bases; bases with no gene match: 4. The CDR3 loop spans 14 amino acids. CDR1 and CDR2 (germline): ENHRY, SYGVKD. CDR3 nucleotide sequence: TGTGCCATCAGCCGCGACAGGGGCACAGATACGCAGTATTTT. Encoded protein: CAISRDRGTDTQYF.

This clonotype was seen many times. This chain connects TRBV28 to TRBJ2-3; TRBD1 agrees at 7 bases. CDR3 length equals 13 residues. Germline trimming cut 6 bases from V and 3 bases from J; bases unmatched to any gene: 3. Germline CDR1 MDHEN, CDR2 SYDVKM. CDR3 coding DNA: TGTGCCAGCAGGAGACAGGGTACAGATACGCAGTATTTT. Translating gives CASRRQGTDTQYF.

The chain is built from TRBV28 and TRBJ2-7, with 8 bases identical to TRBD2. The length of the CDR3 is 14 residues. Trimming took 7 bases from V and 4 from J; bases not matched to a gene: 9. Germline CDR1 MDHEN, CDR2 SYDVKM. CDR3 residues: CASNPSGSSYEQYF. The CDR3 DNA reads as TGTGCCAGCAATCCAAGCGGGAGTTCTTACGAGCAGTACTTC.

The V gene is TRBV5-5, the J gene TRBJ2-2; tentative D call: TRBD2 (5 bases). The V end lost 2 bases, the J end lost 6 bases, and 14 bases lay between the germline ends. Per germline, CDR1 SGHKS and CDR2 YYEKEE (reference sequence). The CDR3 has 15 amino acids. Here the CDR3 reads CASSFLSRRPGELFF. CDR3 nucleotide sequence: TGTGCCAGCAGCTTCCTTTCACGGAGGCCCGGGGAGCTGTTTTTT. Combining the CDR3 with reference TRBV5-5 and TRBJ2-2 gives the whole variable domain DAGVTQSPTHLIKTRGQQVTLRCSPISGHKSVSWYQQVLGQGPQFIFQYYEKEERGRGNFPDRFSARQFPNYSSELNVNALLLGDSALYLCASSFLSRRPGELFFGEGSRLTVL.

The V gene is TRBV11-1, the J gene TRBJ2-7, with a tentative D call TRBD1 (7 bases). This CDR3 comprises 15 residues. Germline values: CDR1 SGHAT, CDR2 FQDESV (reference sequence). Trimming took 6 bases from V and 0 from J, leaving 15 bases between them. The DNA for the CDR3 is TGTGCCAGCAGTCCAAGGCAGGGGGGCTCCTACGAGCAGTACTTC. Its protein is CASSPRQGGSYEQYF.

This clonotype was counted a few times. The rearrangement uses TRBV28 and TRBJ2-7; TRBD1 matches 10 bases. CDR3 size: 15 residues. The germline gives CDR1 MDHEN, CDR2 SYDVKM. J lost 6 bases, V lost 5 bases, and 10 bases had no gene match. The CDR3 nucleotides are TGTGCCAGCAGTCCTGGGACAGGGGTTATTGGCGAGCAGTACTTC. Protein product: CASSPGTGVIGEQYF.